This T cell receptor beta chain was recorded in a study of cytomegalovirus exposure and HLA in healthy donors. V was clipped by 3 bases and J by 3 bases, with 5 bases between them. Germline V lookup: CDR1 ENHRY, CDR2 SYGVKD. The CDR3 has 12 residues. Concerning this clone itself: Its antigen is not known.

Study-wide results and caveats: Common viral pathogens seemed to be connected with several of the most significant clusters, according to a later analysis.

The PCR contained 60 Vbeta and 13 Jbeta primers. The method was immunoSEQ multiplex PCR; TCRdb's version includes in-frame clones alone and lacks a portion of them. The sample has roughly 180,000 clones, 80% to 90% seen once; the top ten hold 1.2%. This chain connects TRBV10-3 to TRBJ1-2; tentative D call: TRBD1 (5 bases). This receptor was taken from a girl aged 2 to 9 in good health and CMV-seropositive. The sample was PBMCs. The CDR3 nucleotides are TGTGCCATCAGTGACAGGGACTATGGCTACACCTTC. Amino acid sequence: CAISDRDYGYTF.